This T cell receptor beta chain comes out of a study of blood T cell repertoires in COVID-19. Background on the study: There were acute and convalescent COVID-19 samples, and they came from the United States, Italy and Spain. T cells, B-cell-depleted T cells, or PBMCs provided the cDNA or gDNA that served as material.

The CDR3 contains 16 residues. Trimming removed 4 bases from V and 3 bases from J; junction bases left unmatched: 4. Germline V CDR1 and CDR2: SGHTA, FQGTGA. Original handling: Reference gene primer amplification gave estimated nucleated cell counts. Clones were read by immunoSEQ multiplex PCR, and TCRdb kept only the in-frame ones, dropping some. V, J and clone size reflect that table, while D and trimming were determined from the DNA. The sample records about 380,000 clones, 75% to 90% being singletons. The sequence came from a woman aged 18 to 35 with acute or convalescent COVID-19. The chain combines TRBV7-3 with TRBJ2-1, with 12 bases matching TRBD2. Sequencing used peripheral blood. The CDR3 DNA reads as TGTGCCAGCAGCTCAGGACTAGCGGGACGCTACAATGAGCAGTTCTTC. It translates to CASSSGLAGRYNEQFF. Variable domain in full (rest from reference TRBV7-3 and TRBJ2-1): GAGVSQTPSNKVTEKGKYVELRCDPISGHTALYWYRQSLGQGPEFLIYFQGTGAADDSGLPNDRFFAVRPEGSVSTLKIQRTERGDSAVYLCASSSGLAGRYNEQFFGPGTRLTVL.